Presented here are 10 T cell receptor beta chains from one specimen sequenced in a study of OX40 agonist ivuxolimab in advanced cancers. Sequenced by immunoSEQ multiplex PCR; TCRdb stores in-frame clones only, minus some. Of 36,000 or so clones listed, roughly three quarters are singletons. The sample in question was CD4+ or CD8+ T cells sorted from blood, obtained in a trial of the OX40 agonist ivuxolimab. These receptors were taken from an adult with an advanced solid tumor such as melanoma, head and neck, liver or kidney cancer.

The chain is built from TRBV7-8 and TRBJ2-1, with D perhaps TRBD2 (6 bases). Germline lookup yields CDR1 SGHVS and CDR2 FQNEAQ. CDR3 size: 15 residues. Trimming cost V 5 bases and J 0 bases, with 11 bases left between them. In DNA form, the CDR3 reads TGTGCCAGCAGCAACGCCGGGAGCTCCTACAATGAGCAGTTCTTC. It specifies CASSNAGSSYNEQFF.

The chain has TRBV19 and TRBJ2-7, with D tentatively TRBD2 (6 bases). The V end lost 2 bases, the J end lost 4 bases, and 18 bases lay between the germline ends. The germline V gene encodes CDR1 LNHDA and CDR2 SQIVND (reference sequence). This CDR3 spans 16 amino acids. The CDR3 DNA is TGTGCCAGTAGTATAAAACCGGGCCGGGGGAGATACGAGCAGTACTTC. It yields the protein CASSIKPGRGRYEQYF.

V and J are TRBV29-1 and TRBJ2-1; 8 nucleotides match TRBD2. V was clipped by 0 bases and J by 8 bases; unmatched bases: 6. The germline V gene has CDR1 SQVTM and CDR2 ANQGSEA. The CDR3 totals 14 residues. The CDR3 sequence is CSVEERTSLDEQFF. The CDR3 DNA sequence: TGCAGCGTTGAAGAACGGACTAGCTTGGATGAGCAGTTCTTC.

V usage is TRBV29-1 and J usage is TRBJ1-2; D ambiguous. The germline CDR1 and CDR2 sequences are SQVTM and ANQGSEA. CDR3 length: 13 residues. V was pared by 3 bases and J by 7 bases, with 15 bases between. CDR3 DNA: TGCAGCGTTGAGGGTAACTCTAGAGGTGGCTACACCTTC. Its protein product is CSVEGNSRGGYTF.

CDR3 DNA: TGTGCCAGCAGTGCCCGTGGGGTTGGCTACACCTTC. Translated: CASSARGVGYTF. The chain is built from TRBV28 and TRBJ1-2; no firm D call. CDR1 is MDHEN and CDR2 is SYDVKM in the germline V gene. The CDR3 sequence is 12 residues long. The V and J ends lost 5 bases and 7 bases respectively, with 11 bases between them.

The CDR3 DNA reads TGTGCCAGCAGTGAAGCGGCAGGGCCCTACACCGGGGAGCTGTTTTTT. It translates to CASSEAAGPYTGELFF. The rearrangement joins TRBV6-1 to TRBJ2-2; D is perhaps TRBD1 (5 bases). The germline gives CDR1 MNHNS, CDR2 SASEGT. The length of the CDR3 is 16 residues. Trimming pared 0 bases from V and 3 bases from J, leaving 11 bases between.

This clone came up once. The rearrangement uses TRBV19 and TRBJ1-1, with unresolved D. The CDR3 is 14 residues long. Germline lookup yields CDR1 LNHDA and CDR2 SQIVND (reference sequence). The V and J ends lost 1 base and 6 bases respectively, with 12 bases between them. CDR3 region: CASSIVAGLAEAFF. CDR3 DNA sequence: TGTGCCAGTAGTATAGTAGCGGGTCTGGCTGAAGCTTTCTTT.

This clone has only a few counts. This chain joins TRBV19 and TRBJ2-2; D is perhaps TRBD1 or TRBD2 (6 bases each). Germline V gene data show CDR1 as LNHDA and CDR2 as SQIVND (reference sequence). Trimming pared 5 bases from V and 5 bases from J, leaving 15 bases between. The CDR3 has 15 amino acids. The CDR3 sequence: CASSYLQGRTGELFF. The CDR3 nucleotides read TGTGCCAGTAGTTACCTCCAGGGGAGGACCGGGGAGCTGTTTTTT.

This chain uses TRBV6-1 with TRBJ1-4; TRBD1 is a possible D gene (5 bases). This CDR3 comprises 16 residues. V lost 1 base, J lost 7 bases, and 16 bases lay in between. CDR1 is MNHNS and CDR2 is SASEGT in the germline V gene. The CDR3 bases are TGTGCCAGCAGTGAAGGAAGCTGGGTCGGGGGTGAAAAACTGTTTTTT. Translated: CASSEGSWVGGEKLFF.

This chain joins TRBV19 and TRBJ2-7, with D uncertain. This CDR3 spans 12 amino acids. CDR1 is LNHDA and CDR2 is SQIVND in the germline V gene (reference sequence). Trimming removed 5 bases from V and 1 base from J, with 6 bases in between. The CDR3 nucleotides read TGTGCCAGTAGTCAATCTTCCTACGAGCAGTACTTC. Protein sequence: CASSQSSYEQYF.